This T cell receptor beta chain was captured by sequencing in a study of PD-1 blockade in classical Hodgkin lymphoma. TCRdb's table, derived via immunoSEQ multiplex PCR, lists solely in-frame clones and lacks some. This sample has more than 20,000 clones, with roughly 75% found just once. All trial patients relapsed after autologous stem cell transplantation. J was trimmed by 4 bases and V by 6 bases; bases with no gene match: 11. Germline V CDR1 and CDR2: SEHNR, FQNEAQ (reference sequence). CDR3 size: 15 residues. The specimen was peripheral blood mononuclear cells (PBMCs), collected before the second cycle of nivolumab. J is TRBJ1-2 and V is TRBV7-9; TRBD1 matches 7 bases. This TCR was recovered from a human donor with classical Hodgkin lymphoma. CDR3 sequence reads: CASSFSQGVSYGYTF. The CDR3 nucleotides are TGTGCCAGCAGTTTTTCCCAGGGGGTTTCCTATGGCTACACCTTC.